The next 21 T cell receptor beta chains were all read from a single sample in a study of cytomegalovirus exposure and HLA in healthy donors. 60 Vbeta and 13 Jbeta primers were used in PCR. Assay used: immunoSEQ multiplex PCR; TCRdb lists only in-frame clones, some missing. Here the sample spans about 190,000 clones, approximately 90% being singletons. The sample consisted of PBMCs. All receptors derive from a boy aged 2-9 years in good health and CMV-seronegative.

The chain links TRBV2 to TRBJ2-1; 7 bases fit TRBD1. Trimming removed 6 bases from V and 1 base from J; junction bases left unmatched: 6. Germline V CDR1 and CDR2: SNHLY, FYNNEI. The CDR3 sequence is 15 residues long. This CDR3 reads CASSPTGLSYNEQFF. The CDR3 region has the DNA TGTGCCAGCAGCCCGACAGGGTTGTCCTACAATGAGCAGTTCTTC.

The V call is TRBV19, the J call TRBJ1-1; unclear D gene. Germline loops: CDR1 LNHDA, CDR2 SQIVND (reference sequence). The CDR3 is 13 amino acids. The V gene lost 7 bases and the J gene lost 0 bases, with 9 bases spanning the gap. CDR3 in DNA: TGTGCCAGTAAAGCGACCATGAACACTGAAGCTTTCTTT. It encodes CASKATMNTEAFF.

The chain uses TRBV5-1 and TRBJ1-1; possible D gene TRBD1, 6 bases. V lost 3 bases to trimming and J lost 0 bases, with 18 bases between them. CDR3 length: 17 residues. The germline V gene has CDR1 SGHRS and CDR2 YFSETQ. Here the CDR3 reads CASSWVGDRRLNTEAFF. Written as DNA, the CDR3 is TGCGCCAGCAGCTGGGTAGGAGACAGGAGGTTGAACACTGAAGCTTTCTTT.

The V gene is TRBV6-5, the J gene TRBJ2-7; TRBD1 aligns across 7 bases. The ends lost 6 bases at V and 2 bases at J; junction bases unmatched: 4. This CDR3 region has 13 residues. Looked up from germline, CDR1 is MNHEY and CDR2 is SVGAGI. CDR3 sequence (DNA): TGTGCCAGCAGCCGGGACAGCCCCTACGAGCAGTACTTC. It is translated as CASSRDSPYEQYF.

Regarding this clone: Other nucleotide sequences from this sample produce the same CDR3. The CDR3 nucleotides are TGCGCCAGCAGACCCGGGACAGATACGCAGTATTTT. Protein sequence: CASRPGTDTQYF. The chain uses TRBV5-1 and TRBJ2-3, with D unresolved. V was pared by 5 bases and J by 3 bases, with 7 bases between. Germline V lookup: CDR1 SGHRS, CDR2 YFSETQ. CDR3 length equals 12 residues. The variable domain in full, completed from reference TRBV5-1 and TRBJ2-3, reads KAGVTQTPRYLIKTRGQQVTLSCSPISGHRSVSWYQQTPGQGLQFLFEYFSETQRNKGNFPGRFSGRQFSNSRSEMNVSTLELGDSALYLCASRPGTDTQYFGPGTRLTVL.

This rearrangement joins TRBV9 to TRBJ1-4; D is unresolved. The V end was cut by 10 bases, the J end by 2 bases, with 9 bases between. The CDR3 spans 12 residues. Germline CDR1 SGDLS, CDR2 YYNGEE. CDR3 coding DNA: TGTGCCGGGCCCCAGACTAATGAAAAACTGTTTTTT. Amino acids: CAGPQTNEKLFF.

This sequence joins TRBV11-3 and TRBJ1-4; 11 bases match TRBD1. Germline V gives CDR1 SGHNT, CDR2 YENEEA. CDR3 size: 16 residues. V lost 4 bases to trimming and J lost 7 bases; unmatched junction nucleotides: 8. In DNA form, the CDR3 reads TGTGCCAGCAGCTCCCGGGACAGGGGGTTGTCTGAAAAACTGTTTTTT. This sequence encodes CASSSRDRGLSEKLFF.

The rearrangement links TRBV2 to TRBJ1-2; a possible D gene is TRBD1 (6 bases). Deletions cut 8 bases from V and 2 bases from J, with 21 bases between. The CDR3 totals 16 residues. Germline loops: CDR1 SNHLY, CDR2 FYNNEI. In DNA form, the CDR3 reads TGTGCCAGCGAACGTCCCCGGGACAAAGTCAACTATGGCTACACCTTC. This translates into CASERPRDKVNYGYTF. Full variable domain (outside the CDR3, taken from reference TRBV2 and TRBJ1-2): EPEVTQTPSHQVTQMGQEVILRCVPISNHLYFYWYRQILGQKVEFLVSFYNNEISEKSEIFDDQFSVERPDGSNFTLKIRSTKLEDSAMYFCASERPRDKVNYGYTFGSGTRLTVV.

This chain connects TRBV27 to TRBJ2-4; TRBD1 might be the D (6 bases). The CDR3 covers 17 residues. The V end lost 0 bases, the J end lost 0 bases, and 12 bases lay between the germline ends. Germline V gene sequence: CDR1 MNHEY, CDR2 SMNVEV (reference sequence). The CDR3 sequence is CASSLSVLDRAKNIQYF. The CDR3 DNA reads TGTGCCAGCAGTTTATCGGTTCTGGACAGAGCCAAAAACATTCAGTACTTC.

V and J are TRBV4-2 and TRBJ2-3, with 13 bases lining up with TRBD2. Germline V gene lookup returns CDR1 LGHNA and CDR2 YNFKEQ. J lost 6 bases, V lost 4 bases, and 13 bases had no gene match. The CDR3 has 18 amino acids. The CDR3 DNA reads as TGTGCCAGCAGCCCAAAAGCCGAAACTAGCGGGGGGGCGGATACGCAGTATTTT. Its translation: CASSPKAETSGGADTQYF.

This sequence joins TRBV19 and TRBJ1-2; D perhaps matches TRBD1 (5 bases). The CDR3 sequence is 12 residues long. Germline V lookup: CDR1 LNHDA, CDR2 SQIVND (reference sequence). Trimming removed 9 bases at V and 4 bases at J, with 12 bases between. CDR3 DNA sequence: TGTGCCAGCACAGGCGTTGGCTATGGCTACACCTTC. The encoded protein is CASTGVGYGYTF.

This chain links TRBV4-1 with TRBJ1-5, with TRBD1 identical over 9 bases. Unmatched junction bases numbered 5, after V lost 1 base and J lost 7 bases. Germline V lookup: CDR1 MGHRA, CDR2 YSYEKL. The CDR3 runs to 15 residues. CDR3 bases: TGCGCCAGCAGCCAAGTGGACAGGGGCGGACAGCCCCAGCATTTT. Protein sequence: CASSQVDRGGQPQHF.

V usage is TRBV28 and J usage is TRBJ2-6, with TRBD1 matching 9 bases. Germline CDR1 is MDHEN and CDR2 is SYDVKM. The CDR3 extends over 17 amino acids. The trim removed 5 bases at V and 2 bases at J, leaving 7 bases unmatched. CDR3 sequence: CASSPGQGTPGANVLTF. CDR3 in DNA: TGTGCCAGCAGTCCCGGACAGGGGACCCCTGGGGCCAACGTCCTGACTTTC. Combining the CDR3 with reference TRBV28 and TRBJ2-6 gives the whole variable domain DVKVTQSSRYLVKRTGEKVFLECVQDMDHENMFWYRQDPGLGLRLIYFSYDVKMKEKGDIPEGYSVSREKKERFSLILESASTNQTSMYLCASSPGQGTPGANVLTFGAGSRLTVL.

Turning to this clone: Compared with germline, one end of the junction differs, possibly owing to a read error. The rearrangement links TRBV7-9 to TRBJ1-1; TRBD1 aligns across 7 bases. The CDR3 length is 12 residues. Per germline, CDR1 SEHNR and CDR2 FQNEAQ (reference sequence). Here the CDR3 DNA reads TGTTCCAGCAGCTTACAGGGGAAGGAAGCTTTCTTT. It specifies CSSSLQGKEAFF.

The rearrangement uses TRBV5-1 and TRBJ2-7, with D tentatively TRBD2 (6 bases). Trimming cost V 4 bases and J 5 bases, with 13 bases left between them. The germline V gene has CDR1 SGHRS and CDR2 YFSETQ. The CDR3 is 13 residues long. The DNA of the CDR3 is TGCGCCAGCAGCCCGCGGGACGGCCACGAGCAGTACTTC. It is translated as CASSPRDGHEQYF. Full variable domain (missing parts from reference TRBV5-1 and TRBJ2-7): KAGVTQTPRYLIKTRGQQVTLSCSPISGHRSVSWYQQTPGQGLQFLFEYFSETQRNKGNFPGRFSGRQFSNSRSEMNVSTLELGDSALYLCASSPRDGHEQYFGPGTRLTVT.

The CDR3 region is CASSEFSGETGELFF. The CDR3 nucleotides read TGTGCCAGCAGTGAATTCTCCGGGGAGACCGGGGAGCTGTTTTTT. The chain carries TRBV25-1 and TRBJ2-2, with D perhaps matching TRBD2 (5 bases). Germline V lookup: CDR1 MGHDK, CDR2 SYGVNS. The CDR3 has 15 amino acids. V gave up 1 base and J gave up 5 bases, with 11 bases separating them.

This chain's CDR3 is CASSIPRGDTEAFF. Written as DNA, the CDR3 is TGTGCCAGCAGTATCCCCAGGGGTGACACTGAAGCTTTCTTT. This chain uses TRBV6-4 with TRBJ1-1; D may be TRBD1 (6 bases). The V end lost 5 bases, the J end lost 3 bases, and 13 bases lay between the germline ends. The CDR3 contains 14 residues. Per the germline V gene, CDR1 is MRHNA and CDR2 is SNTAGT.

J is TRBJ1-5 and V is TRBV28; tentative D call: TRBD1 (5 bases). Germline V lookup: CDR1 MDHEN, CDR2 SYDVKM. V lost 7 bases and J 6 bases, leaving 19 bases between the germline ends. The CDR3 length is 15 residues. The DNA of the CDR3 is TGTGCCAGCACTTCTCAGGGATGGTTCTCTCAGCCCCAGCATTTT. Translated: CASTSQGWFSQPQHF. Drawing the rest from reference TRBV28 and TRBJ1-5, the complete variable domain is DVKVTQSSRYLVKRTGEKVFLECVQDMDHENMFWYRQDPGLGLRLIYFSYDVKMKEKGDIPEGYSVSREKKERFSLILESASTNQTSMYLCASTSQGWFSQPQHFGDGTRLSIL.

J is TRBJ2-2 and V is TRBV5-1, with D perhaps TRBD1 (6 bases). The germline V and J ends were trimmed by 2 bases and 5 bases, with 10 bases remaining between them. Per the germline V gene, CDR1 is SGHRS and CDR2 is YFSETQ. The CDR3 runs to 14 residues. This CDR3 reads CASSLVRGTGELFF. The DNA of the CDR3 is TGCGCCAGCAGCTTAGTCAGGGGTACCGGGGAGCTGTTTTTT.

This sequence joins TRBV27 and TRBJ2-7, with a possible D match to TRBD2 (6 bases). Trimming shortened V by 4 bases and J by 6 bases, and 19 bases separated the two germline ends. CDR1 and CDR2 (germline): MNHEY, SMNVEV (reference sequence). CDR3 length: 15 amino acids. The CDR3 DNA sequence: TGTGCCAGCAGTTCCGCTTCCGGGACTTCTTCCGAGCAGTACTTC. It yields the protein CASSSASGTSSEQYF.

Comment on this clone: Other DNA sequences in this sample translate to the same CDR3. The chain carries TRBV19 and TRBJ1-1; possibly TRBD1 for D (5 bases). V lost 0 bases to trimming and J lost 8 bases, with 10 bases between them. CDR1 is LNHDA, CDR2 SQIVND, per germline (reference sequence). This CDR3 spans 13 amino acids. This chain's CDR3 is CASSIDRRTEAFF. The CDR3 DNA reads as TGTGCCAGTAGTATAGATCGACGGACAGAAGCTTTCTTT.